These 26 T cell receptor beta chains share one sample of origin, sequenced in a study of Ad26.COV2.S vaccination and SARS-CoV-2 variants. Here immunoSEQ multiplex PCR was the method, and the copy in TCRdb shows in-frame clones only, minus some. The sample carries hundreds of thousands of clones, more than 70% recorded once. As for treatment: some 20 received Ad26.COV2.S at low or high dose, single or two shots; roughly five received placebo; per-sample allocation not given. Collection of samples fell on day 63 after the first vaccine or placebo injection. The sequences come from peripheral blood, collected in a trial of Ad26.COV2.S vaccine versus placebo. The origin of the receptors is a person aged 18-65 years who received the Ad26.COV2.S COVID-19 vaccine or a placebo.

J is TRBJ2-7 and V is TRBV7-2; 8 nucleotides line up with TRBD1. The V and J ends lost 4 bases and 1 base, in that order; junction bases with no gene match: 6. Looked up from germline, CDR1 is SGHTA and CDR2 is FQGNSA. This CDR3 has 15 residues. CDR3 coding DNA: TGTGCCAGCAGCTCCGGGACAGGAGGATCCTACGAGCAGTACTTC. As protein: CASSSGTGGSYEQYF.

The gene calls are TRBV27 and TRBJ1-1; no clear D. V was cut by 3 bases and J by 0 bases, with 8 bases left in between. Germline CDR1 reads MNHEY; CDR2 reads SMNVEV (reference sequence). CDR3 size: 14 residues. The CDR3 sequence is CASSFGHMNTEAFF. DNA of the CDR3: TGTGCCAGCAGTTTCGGCCACATGAACACTGAAGCTTTCTTT.

The V and J genes are TRBV7-9 and TRBJ2-2; TRBD1 is a possible D gene (5 bases). Trimming removed 1 base at V and 4 bases at J, with 13 bases between. Germline V gene sequence: CDR1 SEHNR, CDR2 FQNEAQ (reference sequence). The CDR3 length is 16 residues. CDR3 DNA sequence: TGTGCCAGCAGCTTAGAGGTTGTGGGGCGCACCGGGGAGCTGTTTTTT. Translating it yields CASSLEVVGRTGELFF.

V and J are TRBV11-2 and TRBJ2-5; 12 bases fit TRBD2. The junction had 5 bases not matched to a gene; V was cut back by 1 base and J by 2 bases. There are 17 residues in the CDR3. The germline V gene encodes CDR1 SGHAT and CDR2 FQNNGV. The CDR3: CASSLGGTSGSQETQYF. The CDR3 nucleotides read TGTGCCAGCAGCTTAGGGGGGACTAGCGGGTCACAAGAGACCCAGTACTTC.

The sample holds a few counts of this clone. Additional DNA sequences in this sample encode the identical CDR3. The chain has TRBV29-1 and TRBJ1-1; no definite D call. This CDR3 has 13 residues. Germline values: CDR1 SQVTM, CDR2 ANQGSEA. Trimming left V 4 bases short and J 0 bases short, with 9 bases between. CDR3 in amino acids: CSVAGRLNTEAFF. The CDR3 nucleotides read TGCAGCGTTGCAGGACGGTTGAACACTGAAGCTTTCTTT. Full variable domain (outside the CDR3, taken from reference TRBV29-1 and TRBJ1-1): SAVISQKPSRDICQRGTSLTIQCQVDSQVTMMFWYRQQPGQSLTLIATANQGSEATYESGFVIDKFPISRPNLTFSTLTVSNMSPEDSSIYLCSVAGRLNTEAFFGQGTRLTVV.

This clone was detected once. The chain couples TRBV6-5 to TRBJ2-3, with TRBD1 identical over 8 bases. J lost 1 base, V lost 2 bases, and 5 bases had no gene match. The germline gives CDR1 MNHEY, CDR2 SVGAGI. The CDR3 consists of 16 residues. CDR3 nucleotides: TGTGCCAGCAGTTACCTCCAGGGGGCCCGCACAGATACGCAGTATTTT. Its protein product is CASSYLQGARTDTQYF.

The CDR3 region is CAIWTRGYNEQFF. The CDR3 region has the DNA TGTGCCATATGGACTAGAGGGTACAATGAGCAGTTCTTC. The rearrangement joins TRBV2 to TRBJ2-1, with TRBD2 matching 7 bases. Trimming took 10 bases from V and 4 from J; bases not matched to a gene: 7. In germline, CDR1 is SNHLY, CDR2 FYNNEI. The CDR3 runs 13 residues.

This chain links TRBV6-6 with TRBJ1-1; a weak D match, TRBD1 (6 bases). The CDR3 consists of 14 residues. V lost 7 bases and J 3 bases, leaving 15 bases between the germline ends. CDR1 and CDR2 from the germline V gene are MNHNY and SVGAGI (reference sequence). CDR3 in amino acids: CASKTGLQDTEAFF. The CDR3 nucleotides read TGTGCCAGCAAAACAGGGCTACAGGACACTGAAGCTTTCTTT.

This chain connects TRBV29-1 to TRBJ2-7, with D hard to call. Looked up from germline, CDR1 is SQVTM and CDR2 is ANQGSEA. CDR3 length: 12 residues. Deletions cut 4 bases from V and 3 bases from J, with 10 bases between. CDR3 sequence reads: CSVVMTDYEQYF. In DNA, the CDR3 is TGCAGCGTTGTTATGACGGACTACGAGCAGTACTTC.

The V and J genes are TRBV5-1 and TRBJ2-3; 9 bases are shared with TRBD1. Germline V lookup: CDR1 SGHRS, CDR2 YFSETQ. This CDR3 spans 15 amino acids. V shed 3 bases, J shed 4 bases, and the junction held 6 bases outside the gene matches. The CDR3 DNA is TGCGCCAGCAGCTCTGAGGGACAGGGCGCAGATACGCAGTATTTT. It encodes CASSSEGQGADTQYF. Full variable domain (remainder filled in from reference TRBV5-1 and TRBJ2-3): KAGVTQTPRYLIKTRGQQVTLSCSPISGHRSVSWYQQTPGQGLQFLFEYFSETQRNKGNFPGRFSGRQFSNSRSEMNVSTLELGDSALYLCASSSEGQGADTQYFGPGTRLTVL.

The chain joins TRBV18 to TRBJ2-7; D is unresolved. CDR1 KGHSH and CDR2 LQKENI come from the germline V gene. This CDR3 is built from 10 residues. Trimming stripped 9 bases from V and 4 bases from J, with 7 bases between. The DNA for the CDR3 is TGTGCCAGGCTGAAATACGAGCAGTACTTC. As protein: CARLKYEQYF.

The rearrangement joins TRBV6-5 to TRBJ1-2, with D unresolved. The CDR3 sequence is 15 residues long. Trimming left V 0 bases short and J 6 bases short, with 14 bases between. CDR1 is MNHEY, CDR2 SVGAGI, per germline. DNA for the CDR3: TGTGCCAGCAGTTACTCGAAAGACCTTTATCATGGCTACACCTTC. Translation: CASSYSKDLYHGYTF.

The V and J genes are TRBV5-6 and TRBJ1-2; D is uncertain. This CDR3 spans 12 amino acids. The germline V gene has CDR1 SGHDT and CDR2 YYEEEE. The V gene lost 2 bases and the J gene lost 2 bases, with 4 bases spanning the gap. CDR3 residues: CASSFYNYGYTF. CDR3 DNA: TGTGCCAGCAGCTTCTACAACTATGGCTACACCTTC.

The CDR3 DNA follows: TGTGCCAGCAGCTTACTAGCGGGAGGCTCCGAGCAGTACTTC. Protein: CASSLLAGGSEQYF. The rearrangement links TRBV7-9 to TRBJ2-7; TRBD2 agrees at 11 bases. The CDR3 runs to 14 residues. V was clipped by 2 bases and J by 6 bases; unmatched bases: 3. Germline CDR1 SEHNR, CDR2 FQNEAQ (reference sequence).

This chain uses TRBV27 with TRBJ1-6; perhaps TRBD1 as D (5 bases). The CDR3 spans 15 residues. The V end lost 1 base, the J end lost 10 bases, and 14 bases lay between the germline ends. Looked up from germline, CDR1 is MNHEY and CDR2 is SMNVEV (reference sequence). CDR3 loop: CASSLWGGQRSPLHF. Here the CDR3 DNA reads TGTGCCAGCAGTTTATGGGGCGGTCAACGGTCACCCCTCCACTTT.

A word on this clone: A junction end diverges from the germline sequence, so it may reflect a read error. This rearrangement joins TRBV6-4 to TRBJ1-1; 7 bases line up with TRBD1. Germline V lookup: CDR1 MRHNA, CDR2 SNTAGT. The CDR3 has 13 amino acids. CDR3 region: CASSRGGNNEAFF. The DNA for the CDR3 is TGTGCCAGCAGCAGGGGGGGCAACAATGAAGCTTTCTTT.

The chain links TRBV6-1 to TRBJ1-1; the match to TRBD1 covers 7 bases. CDR3 length: 16 amino acids. V lost 4 bases to trimming and J lost 0 bases; unmatched junction nucleotides: 8. In germline, CDR1 is MNHNS, CDR2 SASEGT. The chain's CDR3 is CASSVMTGLMNTEAFF. CDR3 DNA sequence: TGTGCCAGCAGTGTGATGACAGGGCTCATGAACACTGAAGCTTTCTTT.

This chain joins TRBV7-3 and TRBJ2-3, with TRBD1 as a possible D gene (5 bases). Trimming took 2 bases from V and 1 from J, leaving 13 bases between them. The CDR3 extends over 16 amino acids. CDR1 and CDR2 from the germline V gene are SGHTA and FQGTGA. The DNA of the CDR3 is TGTGCCAGCAGCTTATCTACAGGAATCGGCACAGATACGCAGTATTTT. The encoded protein is CASSLSTGIGTDTQYF.

The V gene is TRBV24-1, the J gene TRBJ2-5; D might be TRBD2 (6 bases). This CDR3 comprises 17 residues. V dropped 6 bases and J dropped 5 bases, with 24 bases sitting between them. The V gene's germline CDR1 is KGHDR and CDR2 SFDVKD. The CDR3 bases are TGTGCCACCAGTCGATCCCGCGGGGCCAGGGCAGGCGAGACCCAGTACTTC. This encodes CATSRSRGARAGETQYF.

The V call is TRBV3-1 (or the pseudogene TRBV3-2), the J call TRBJ2-1; 10 nucleotides line up with TRBD2. V was clipped by 1 base and J by 10 bases; unmatched bases: 7. From germline, CDR1 is LGHDT and CDR2 YNNKEL (reference sequence). This CDR3 comprises 15 residues. The CDR3: CASSQVGSGRREQFF. The CDR3 nucleotides read TGTGCCAGCAGCCAAGTCGGTAGCGGGAGGCGCGAGCAGTTCTTC.

The J gene is TRBJ2-5, the V gene TRBV6-5, with D possibly matching TRBD1 (5 bases). V lost 2 bases to trimming and J lost 2 bases, with 12 bases between them. Germline-derived CDR1 and CDR2 are MNHEY and SVGAGI. There are 15 residues in the CDR3. The CDR3 is CASSYDGQKQETQYF. The CDR3 DNA reads TGTGCCAGCAGTTACGACGGACAAAAGCAAGAGACCCAGTACTTC.

The chain uses TRBV19 and TRBJ2-1; 7 bases are shared with TRBD1. The germline V gene encodes CDR1 LNHDA and CDR2 SQIVND (reference sequence). The CDR3 consists of 15 residues. J was trimmed by 4 bases and V by 4 bases; bases with no gene match: 7. CDR3 nucleotides: TGTGCCAGTAGTAAACAGGGGCCAGGGTACAATGAGCAGTTCTTC. Protein sequence: CASSKQGPGYNEQFF.

The gene calls are TRBV7-9 and TRBJ2-1; D remains unclear. Germline V gene sequence: CDR1 SEHNR, CDR2 FQNEAQ (reference sequence). Trimming cost V 5 bases and J 7 bases, with 18 bases left between them. This CDR3 region has 15 residues. CDR3 amino acids: CASSRDRAYGNEQFF. The CDR3 DNA reads as TGTGCCAGCAGCCGTGACCGGGCTTACGGGAATGAGCAGTTCTTC.

CDR3 bases: TGTGCCAGCAGGACCCAGGGACAGGGGAATGGCTACACCTTC. It encodes CASRTQGQGNGYTF. This rearrangement joins TRBV6-6 to TRBJ1-2; 10 bases fit TRBD1. This CDR3 is 14 amino acids long. Germline V CDR1 and CDR2: MNHNY, SVGAGI (reference sequence). The trim removed 6 bases at V and 6 bases at J, leaving 7 bases unmatched.

The chain joins TRBV10-2 to TRBJ2-3, with D maybe TRBD2 (5 bases). This CDR3 is built from 16 residues. V was shortened by 0 bases and J by 4 bases, with 14 bases between the two germline ends. The germline V gene has CDR1 WSHSY and CDR2 SAAADI. CDR3 DNA sequence: TGCGCCAGCAGTGAGTCCTCACCCCGGGAAGCAGATACGCAGTATTTT. Its translation is CASSESSPREADTQYF.

The chain links TRBV9 to TRBJ2-3; TRBD2 agrees at 9 bases. The CDR3 loop spans 17 amino acids. The trim removed 0 bases at V and 5 bases at J, leaving 10 bases unmatched. Germline V gives CDR1 SGDLS, CDR2 YYNGEE. The CDR3 sequence: CASSVESGGLAGDTQYF. The CDR3 DNA reads as TGTGCCAGCAGCGTAGAGAGCGGGGGGCTAGCTGGAGATACGCAGTATTTT.